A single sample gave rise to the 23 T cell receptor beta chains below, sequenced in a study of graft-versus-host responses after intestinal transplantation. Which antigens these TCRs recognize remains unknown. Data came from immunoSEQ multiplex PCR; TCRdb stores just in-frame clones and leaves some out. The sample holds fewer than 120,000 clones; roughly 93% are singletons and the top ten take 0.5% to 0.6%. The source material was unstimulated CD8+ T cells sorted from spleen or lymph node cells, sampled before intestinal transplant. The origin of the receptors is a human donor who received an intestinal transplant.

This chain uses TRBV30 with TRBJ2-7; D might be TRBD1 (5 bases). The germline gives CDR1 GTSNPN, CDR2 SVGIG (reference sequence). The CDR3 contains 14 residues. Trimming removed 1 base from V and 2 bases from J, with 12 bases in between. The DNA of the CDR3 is TGTGCCTGGAGTGGGGGCCTTGGGGCCTACGAGCAGTACTTC. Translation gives CAWSGGLGAYEQYF.

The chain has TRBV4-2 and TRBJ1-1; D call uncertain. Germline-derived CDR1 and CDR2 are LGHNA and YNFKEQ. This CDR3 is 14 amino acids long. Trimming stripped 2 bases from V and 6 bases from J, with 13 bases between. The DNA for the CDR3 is TGTGCCAGCAGCCAAAAAACGGAAGCCGCTGAAGCTTTCTTT. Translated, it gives CASSQKTEAAEAFF.

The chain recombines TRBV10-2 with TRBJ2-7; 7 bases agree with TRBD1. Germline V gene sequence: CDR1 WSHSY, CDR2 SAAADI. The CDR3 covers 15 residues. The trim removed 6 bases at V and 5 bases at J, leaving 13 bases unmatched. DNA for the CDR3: TGCGCCAGCAGCCTACAGGGGAGTGCGAAGGACGAGCAGTACTTC. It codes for CASSLQGSAKDEQYF.

CDR3 nucleotide sequence: TGTGCCAGCAGCGTAGGGGGGCCAGGGGGCTACACCTTC. It encodes CASSVGGPGGYTF. V is TRBV9 and J is TRBJ1-2; D perhaps matches TRBD1 (6 bases). Trimming pared 0 bases from V and 8 bases from J, leaving 11 bases between. This CDR3 has 13 residues. Per the germline V gene, CDR1 is SGDLS and CDR2 is YYNGEE.

CDR3 sequence (DNA): TGTGCCAGCAGCCTACAGGTTCAAGGCTACGAGCAGTACTTC. This encodes CASSLQVQGYEQYF. The V gene is TRBV27, the J gene TRBJ2-7, with D maybe TRBD1 (5 bases). Germline CDR1 reads MNHEY; CDR2 reads SMNVEV (reference sequence). The CDR3 sequence is 14 residues long. The V end was cut by 6 bases, the J end by 3 bases, with 15 bases between.

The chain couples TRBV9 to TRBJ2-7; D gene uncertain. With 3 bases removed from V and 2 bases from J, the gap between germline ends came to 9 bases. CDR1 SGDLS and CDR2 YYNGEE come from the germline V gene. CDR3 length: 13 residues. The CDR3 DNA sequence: TGTGCCAGCAGCGCCGGCGGAGCCTACGAGCAGTACTTC. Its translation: CASSAGGAYEQYF.

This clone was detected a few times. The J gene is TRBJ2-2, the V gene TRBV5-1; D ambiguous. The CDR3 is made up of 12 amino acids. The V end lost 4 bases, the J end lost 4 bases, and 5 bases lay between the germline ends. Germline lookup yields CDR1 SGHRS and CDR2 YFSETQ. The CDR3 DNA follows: TGCGCCAGCAGCAGTTCCACCGGGGAGCTGTTTTTT. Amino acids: CASSSSTGELFF.

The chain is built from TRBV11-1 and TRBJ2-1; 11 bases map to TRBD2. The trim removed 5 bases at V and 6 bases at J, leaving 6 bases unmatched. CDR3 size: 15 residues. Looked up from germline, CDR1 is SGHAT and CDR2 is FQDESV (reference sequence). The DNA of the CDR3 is TGTGCCAGCAGCCTTAGCGGGAGGGCGGGCAATGAGCAGTTCTTC. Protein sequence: CASSLSGRAGNEQFF.

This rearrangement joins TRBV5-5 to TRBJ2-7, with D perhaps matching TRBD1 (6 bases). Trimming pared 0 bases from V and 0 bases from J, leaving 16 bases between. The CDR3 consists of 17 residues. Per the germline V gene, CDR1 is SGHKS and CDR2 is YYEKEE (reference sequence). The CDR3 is CASSLGRSGTFSYEQYF. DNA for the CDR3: TGTGCCAGCAGCTTGGGTCGTTCCGGGACATTCTCCTACGAGCAGTACTTC.

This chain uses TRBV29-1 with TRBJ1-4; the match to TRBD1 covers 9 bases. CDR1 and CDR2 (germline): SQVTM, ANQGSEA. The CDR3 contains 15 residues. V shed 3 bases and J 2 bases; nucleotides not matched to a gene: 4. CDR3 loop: CSVEGTGKTNEKLFF. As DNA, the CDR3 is TGCAGCGTTGAGGGGACAGGGAAGACTAATGAAAAACTGTTTTTT.

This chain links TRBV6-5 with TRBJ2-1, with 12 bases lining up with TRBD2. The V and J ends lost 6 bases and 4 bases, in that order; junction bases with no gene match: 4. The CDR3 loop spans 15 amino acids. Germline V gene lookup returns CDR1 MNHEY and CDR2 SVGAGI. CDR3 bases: TGTGCCAGCAGGCCTCTAGCGGGAGGGTACAATGAGCAGTTCTTC. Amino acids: CASRPLAGGYNEQFF.

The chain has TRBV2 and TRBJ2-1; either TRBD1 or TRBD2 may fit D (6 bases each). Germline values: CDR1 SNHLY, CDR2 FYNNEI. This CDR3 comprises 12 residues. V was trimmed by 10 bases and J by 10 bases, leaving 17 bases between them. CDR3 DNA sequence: TGTGCCATCCCTAGGGGGAGGTACGAGCAGTTCTTC. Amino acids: CAIPRGRYEQFF.

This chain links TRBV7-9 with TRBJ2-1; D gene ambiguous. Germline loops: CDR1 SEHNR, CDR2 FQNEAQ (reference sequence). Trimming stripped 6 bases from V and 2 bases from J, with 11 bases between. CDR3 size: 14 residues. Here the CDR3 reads CASRADHPYNEQFF. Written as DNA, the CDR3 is TGTGCCAGCAGGGCGGACCACCCCTACAATGAGCAGTTCTTC. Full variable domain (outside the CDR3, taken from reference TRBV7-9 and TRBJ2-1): DTGVSQNPRHKITKRGQNVTFRCDPISEHNRLYWYRQTLGQGPEFLTYFQNEAQLEKSRLLSDRFSAERPKGSFSTLEIQRTEQGDSAMYLCASRADHPYNEQFFGPGTRLTVL.

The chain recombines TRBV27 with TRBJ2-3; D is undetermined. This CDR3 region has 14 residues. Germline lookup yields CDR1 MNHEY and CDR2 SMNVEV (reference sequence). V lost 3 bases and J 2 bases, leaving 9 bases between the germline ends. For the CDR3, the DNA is TGTGCCAGCAGTTTGAGGCTGCACACAGATACGCAGTATTTT. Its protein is CASSLRLHTDTQYF.

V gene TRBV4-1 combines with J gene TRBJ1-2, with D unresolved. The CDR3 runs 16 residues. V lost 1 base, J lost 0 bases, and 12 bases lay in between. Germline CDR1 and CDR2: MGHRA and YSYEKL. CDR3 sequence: CASSQVSADANYGYTF. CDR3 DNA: TGCGCCAGCAGCCAAGTGTCGGCCGATGCTAACTATGGCTACACCTTC.

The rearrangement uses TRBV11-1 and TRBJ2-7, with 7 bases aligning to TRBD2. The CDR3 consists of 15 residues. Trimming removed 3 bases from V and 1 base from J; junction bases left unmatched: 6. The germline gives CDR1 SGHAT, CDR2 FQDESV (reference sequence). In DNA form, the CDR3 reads TGTGCCAGCAGCTTCTCGGGAGGTACATCCTACGAGCAGTACTTC. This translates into CASSFSGGTSYEQYF.

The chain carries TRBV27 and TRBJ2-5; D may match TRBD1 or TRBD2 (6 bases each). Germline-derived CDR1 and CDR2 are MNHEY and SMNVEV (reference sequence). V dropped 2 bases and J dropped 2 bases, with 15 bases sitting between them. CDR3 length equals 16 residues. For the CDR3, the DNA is TGTGCCAGCAGTTTAAGGGGGGCGGCAGGACAAGAGACCCAGTACTTC. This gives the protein CASSLRGAAGQETQYF.

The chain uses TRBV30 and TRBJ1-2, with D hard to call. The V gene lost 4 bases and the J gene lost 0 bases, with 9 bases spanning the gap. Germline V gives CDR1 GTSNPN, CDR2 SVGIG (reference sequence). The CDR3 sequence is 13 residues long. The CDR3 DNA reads TGTGCCTGGATACTAAGCCCTAACTATGGCTACACCTTC. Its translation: CAWILSPNYGYTF.

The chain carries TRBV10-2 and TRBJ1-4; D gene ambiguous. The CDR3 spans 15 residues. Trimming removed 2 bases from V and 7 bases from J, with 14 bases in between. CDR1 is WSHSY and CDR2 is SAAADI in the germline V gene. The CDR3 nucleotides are TGCGCCAGCAGTGAGATTTGGGAGGAGAGTGAAAAACTGTTTTTT. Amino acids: CASSEIWEESEKLFF.

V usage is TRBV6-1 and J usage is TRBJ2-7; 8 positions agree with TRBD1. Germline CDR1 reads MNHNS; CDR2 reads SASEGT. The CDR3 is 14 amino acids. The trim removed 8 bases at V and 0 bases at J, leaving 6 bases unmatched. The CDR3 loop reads CASDHRGSSYEQYF. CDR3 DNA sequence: TGTGCCAGCGACCACAGGGGGAGCTCCTACGAGCAGTACTTC.

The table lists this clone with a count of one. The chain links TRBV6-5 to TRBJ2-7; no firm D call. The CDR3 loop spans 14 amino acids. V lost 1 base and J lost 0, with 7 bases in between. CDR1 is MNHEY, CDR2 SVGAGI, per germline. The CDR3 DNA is TGTGCCAGCAGTTACTACGGAAACTCCTACGAGCAGTACTTC. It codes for CASSYYGNSYEQYF.

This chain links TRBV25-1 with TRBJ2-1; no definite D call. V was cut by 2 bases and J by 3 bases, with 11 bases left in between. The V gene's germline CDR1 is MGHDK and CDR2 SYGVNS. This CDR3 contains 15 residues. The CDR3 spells CASSELRLDYNEQFF. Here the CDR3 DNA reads TGTGCCAGCAGTGAACTTAGGCTAGACTACAATGAGCAGTTCTTC.

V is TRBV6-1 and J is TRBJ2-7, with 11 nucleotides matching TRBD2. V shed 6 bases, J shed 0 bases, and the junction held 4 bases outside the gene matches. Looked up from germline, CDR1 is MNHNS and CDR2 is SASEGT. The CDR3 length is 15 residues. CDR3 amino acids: CASSPGTSGSYEQYF. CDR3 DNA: TGTGCCAGCAGCCCCGGGACTAGCGGCTCCTACGAGCAGTACTTC.